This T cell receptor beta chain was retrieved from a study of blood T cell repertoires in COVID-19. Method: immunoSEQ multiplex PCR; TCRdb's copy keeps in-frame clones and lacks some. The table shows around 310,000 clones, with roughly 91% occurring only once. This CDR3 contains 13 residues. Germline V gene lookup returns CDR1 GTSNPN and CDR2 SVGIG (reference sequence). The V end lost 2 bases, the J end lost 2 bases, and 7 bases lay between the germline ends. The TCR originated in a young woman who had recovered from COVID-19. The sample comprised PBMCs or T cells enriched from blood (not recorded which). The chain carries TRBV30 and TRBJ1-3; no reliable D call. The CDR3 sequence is CAWSTGTGNTIYF. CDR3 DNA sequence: TGTGCCTGGAGTACGGGGACTGGAAACACCATATATTTT.